Shown below are 26 T cell receptor beta chains from a single sample sequenced in a study of cytomegalovirus exposure and HLA in healthy donors. Vbeta (60) and Jbeta (13) primers were used in the PCR. TCRdb's table, derived via immunoSEQ multiplex PCR, lists solely in-frame clones and lacks some. The sample lists fewer than 150,000 clones, about 74% occurring once. Sequences were obtained from PBMCs. These receptors originate from a woman in her 50s in good health and CMV-seropositive.

This chain uses TRBV19 with TRBJ2-5; D unclear. The CDR3 is made up of 14 amino acids. Germline V gives CDR1 LNHDA, CDR2 SQIVND (reference sequence). Trimming shortened V by 5 bases and J by 2 bases, and 12 bases separated the two germline ends. CDR3 residues: CASSVGRGQETQYF. The DNA of the CDR3 is TGTGCCAGTAGTGTAGGACGCGGACAAGAGACCCAGTACTTC.

V usage is TRBV6-5 and J usage is TRBJ2-2; 7 positions agree with TRBD1. CDR3 length equals 14 residues. CDR1 and CDR2 (germline): MNHEY, SVGAGI. V gave up 6 bases and J gave up 5 bases; unmatched junction bases: 6. The CDR3 DNA sequence: TGTGCCAGCAGAACTACACAGGGGACCGGGGAGCTGTTTTTT. Protein: CASRTTQGTGELFF.

In this sample, this clone turned up once. The rearrangement uses TRBV7-6 and TRBJ1-5; D is perhaps TRBD1 (5 bases). This CDR3 has 15 amino acids. The germline V gene has CDR1 SGHVS and CDR2 FNYEAQ. V lost 4 bases and J lost 3, with 13 bases in between. CDR3 in amino acids: CASSSYDSNNQPQHF. CDR3 nucleotides: TGTGCCAGCAGCTCCTACGACAGTAACAATCAGCCCCAGCATTTT.

Details on this clone: A read error may produce the germline difference seen at one junction end. This sequence joins TRBV5-1 and TRBJ1-1; no clear D. The CDR3 covers 14 residues. Looked up from germline, CDR1 is SGHRS and CDR2 is YFSETQ. The chain's CDR3 is CASSLARQNAEAFF. The CDR3 coding sequence is TGCGCCAGCAGCTTGGCCAGGCAGAACGCTGAAGCTTTCTTT.

The chain uses TRBV15 and TRBJ2-1; weak D call: TRBD2 (5 bases). Germline assignment: CDR1 LNHNV and CDR2 YYDKDF (reference sequence). The CDR3 spans 14 residues. V dropped 1 base and J dropped 2 bases, with 6 bases sitting between them. CDR3 sequence reads: CATSRGRAYNEQFF. The CDR3 DNA follows: TGTGCCACCAGCAGAGGGCGGGCCTACAATGAGCAGTTCTTC.

This chain joins TRBV5-1 and TRBJ1-6; TRBD1 aligns across 8 bases. After removal of 2 bases from V and 5 bases from J, the junction contained 0 bases not matched to a gene. The CDR3 contains 14 residues. Germline CDR1 is SGHRS and CDR2 is YFSETQ. The CDR3: CASSLQGDNSPLHF. As DNA, the CDR3 is TGCGCCAGCAGCTTACAGGGGGATAATTCACCCCTCCACTTT.

The V gene is TRBV5-8, the J gene TRBJ2-1; D might be TRBD2 (6 bases). V lost 4 bases and J 0 bases, leaving 11 bases between the germline ends. CDR3 length equals 15 residues. Germline assignment: CDR1 SGHTS and CDR2 YDEGEE. DNA of the CDR3: TGTGCCAGCAGCCGACAGACTAGCTCCTACAATGAGCAGTTCTTC. Translation: CASSRQTSSYNEQFF.

As to this clone: One end of the junction is discordant with germline, which a read error may explain. The chain employs TRBV29-1 and TRBJ1-2, with D possibly being TRBD1 (5 bases). Germline assignment: CDR1 SQVTM and CDR2 ANQGSEA. The CDR3 has 12 residues. The CDR3 here is CSASGGEGGYPF. DNA for the CDR3: TGCAGCGCGTCGGGAGGGGAAGGTGGCTACCCCTTC.

This CDR3 reads CASSVSPLENTIYF. The CDR3 DNA is TGTGCCAGCAGCGTATCTCCCTTAGAGAACACCATATATTTT. The chain is built from TRBV9 and TRBJ1-3, with D hard to call. With 1 base removed from V and 7 bases from J, the gap between germline ends came to 12 bases. CDR1 SGDLS and CDR2 YYNGEE come from the germline V gene. The CDR3 sequence is 14 residues long.

This clone appeared once. The rearrangement joins TRBV30 to TRBJ1-6; the D is unclear. Trimming pared 5 bases from V and 0 bases from J, leaving 11 bases between. The CDR3 has 15 amino acids. Per germline, CDR1 GTSNPN and CDR2 SVGIG (reference sequence). This CDR3 is CAWVGGSSYNSPLHF. In nucleotides, the CDR3 is TGTGCCTGGGTCGGAGGGAGCTCCTATAATTCACCCCTCCACTTT.

The CDR3 spells CASSIDGTYEQYF. In DNA form, the CDR3 reads TGCGCCAGCAGTATCGACGGGACCTACGAGCAGTACTTC. The chain is built from TRBV5-1 and TRBJ2-7; D is perhaps TRBD2 (5 bases). Trimming shortened V by 5 bases and J by 2 bases, and 11 bases separated the two germline ends. CDR1 and CDR2 (germline): SGHRS, YFSETQ. This CDR3 has 13 amino acids. Full variable domain (missing parts from reference TRBV5-1 and TRBJ2-7): KAGVTQTPRYLIKTRGQQVTLSCSPISGHRSVSWYQQTPGQGLQFLFEYFSETQRNKGNFPGRFSGRQFSNSRSEMNVSTLELGDSALYLCASSIDGTYEQYFGPGTRLTVT.

The rearrangement uses TRBV2 and TRBJ2-5; TRBD1 agrees at 10 bases. This CDR3 comprises 15 residues. V shed 1 base and J 6 bases; nucleotides not matched to a gene: 5. Germline V CDR1 and CDR2: SNHLY, FYNNEI. CDR3 residues: CASSEGTGGLKTQYF. CDR3 in DNA: TGTGCCAGCAGTGAAGGGACAGGGGGTCTAAAGACCCAGTACTTC.

The chain joins TRBV18 to TRBJ1-1; 7 nucleotides align to TRBD1. V was clipped by 2 bases and J by 0 bases; unmatched bases: 6. This CDR3 comprises 16 residues. CDR1 and CDR2 (germline): KGHSH, LQKENI. The CDR3 is CASSPGQALLNTEAFF. The DNA for the CDR3 is TGTGCCAGCTCACCAGGACAGGCCCTGTTGAACACTGAAGCTTTCTTT.

The CDR3 sequence: CASSQEVGGRWPQHF. CDR3 nucleotide sequence: TGTGCCAGCAGCCAAGAAGTGGGGGGGAGGTGGCCCCAGCATTTT. This chain connects TRBV4-2 to TRBJ1-5; weak D call: TRBD1 (5 bases). Germline CDR1 and CDR2: LGHNA and YNFKEQ. V was trimmed by 0 bases and J by 9 bases, leaving 15 bases between them. The CDR3 runs 15 residues.

V and J are TRBV18 and TRBJ2-5; D unclear. The CDR3 contains 14 residues. CDR1 KGHSH and CDR2 LQKENI come from the germline V gene. Trimming removed 3 bases at V and 2 bases at J, with 10 bases between. For the CDR3, the DNA is TGTGCCAGCTCACCGGTTTCCGGTCAAGAGACCCAGTACTTC. The encoded protein is CASSPVSGQETQYF.

The rearrangement joins TRBV11-3 to TRBJ2-3; D remains unclear. V was clipped by 1 base and J by 1 base, with 6 bases between them. The CDR3 spans 14 residues. CDR1 is SGHNT, CDR2 YENEEA, per germline. This CDR3 reads CASSLASRTDTQYF. Here the CDR3 DNA reads TGTGCCAGCAGCTTAGCATCCCGCACAGATACGCAGTATTTT.

This rearrangement joins TRBV30 to TRBJ2-1; D remains unclear. The CDR3 length is 11 residues. Germline CDR1 reads GTSNPN; CDR2 reads SVGIG (reference sequence). Trimming removed 1 base from V and 6 bases from J, with 4 bases in between. In nucleotides, the CDR3 is TGTGCCTGGAGTGCTGTCAATGAGCAGTTCTTC. It translates to CAWSAVNEQFF. The variable domain in full, with the rest retrieved from reference TRBV30 and TRBJ2-1, is SQTIHQWPATLVQPVGSPLSLECTVEGTSNPNLYWYRQAAGRGLQLLFYSVGIGQISSEVPQNLSASRPQDRQFILSSKKLLLSDSGFYLCAWSAVNEQFFGPGTRLTVL.

This chain links TRBV23-1 with TRBJ1-2; unclear D gene. TRBV23-1 is marked as an open reading frame, function uncertain. V lost 0 bases and J 6 bases, leaving 11 bases between the germline ends. CDR3 length: 14 amino acids. The CDR3 reads CASSQSMCGDGYTF. DNA for the CDR3: TGCGCCAGCAGTCAATCGATGTGCGGGGATGGCTACACCTTC.

In DNA form, the CDR3 reads TGTGCCAGCAGCTACTACACAGATACGCAGTATTTT. Its translation: CASSYYTDTQYF. The chain has TRBV11-3 and TRBJ2-3; D not certain. CDR1 SGHNT and CDR2 YENEEA come from the germline V gene. The V end was cut by 4 bases, the J end by 2 bases, with 4 bases between. The CDR3 covers 12 residues.

This chain uses TRBV7-2 with TRBJ2-1; unclear D gene. CDR1 and CDR2 from the germline V gene are SGHTA and FQGNSA. The CDR3 has 15 amino acids. Trimming pared 1 base from V and 5 bases from J, leaving 12 bases between. The CDR3 protein is CASSLGPESNNEQFF. The DNA of the CDR3 is TGTGCCAGCAGCTTAGGGCCGGAGAGTAACAATGAGCAGTTCTTC. Full variable domain (outside the CDR3, taken from reference TRBV7-2 and TRBJ2-1): GAGVSQSPSNKVTEKGKDVELRCDPISGHTALYWYRQSLGQGLEFLIYFQGNSAPDKSGLPSDRFSAERTGGSVSTLTIQRTQQEDSAVYLCASSLGPESNNEQFFGPGTRLTVL.

This chain connects TRBV5-1 to TRBJ1-5, with TRBD1 matching 7 bases. The CDR3 consists of 16 residues. CDR1 SGHRS and CDR2 YFSETQ come from the germline V gene. After removal of 4 bases from V and 1 base from J, the junction contained 8 bases not matched to a gene. CDR3: CASSLTGTESNQPQHF. CDR3 sequence (DNA): TGCGCCAGCAGCCTTACCGGGACAGAGAGCAATCAGCCCCAGCATTTT.

The CDR3 nucleotides are TGCAGCGTTGAAGATCCCAACAATCAAGACAGGCCGCTCACAGATACGCAGTATTTT. It specifies CSVEDPNNQDRPLTDTQYF. The chain uses TRBV29-1 and TRBJ2-3, with D perhaps TRBD1 (6 bases). Germline CDR1 is SQVTM and CDR2 is ANQGSEA. The germline V and J ends were trimmed by 0 bases and 2 bases, with 24 bases remaining between them. The CDR3 sequence is 19 residues long.

The chain employs TRBV7-9 and TRBJ2-2, with 9 bases that match TRBD1. The CDR3 spans 14 residues. Trimming removed 5 bases from V and 10 bases from J; junction bases left unmatched: 8. From germline, CDR1 is SEHNR and CDR2 FQNEAQ (reference sequence). As DNA, the CDR3 is TGTGCCAGCAGCGAGGACAGGGGCCTGATGGAGCTGTTTTTT. This encodes CASSEDRGLMELFF.

V is TRBV6-1 and J is TRBJ1-2, with no clear D. The CDR3 contains 10 residues. Germline-derived CDR1 and CDR2 are MNHNS and SASEGT. Trimming took off 6 bases at V and 8 bases at J, with 7 bases between the two ends. The DNA of the CDR3 is TGTGCCAGCAGGGAGGGAGGCTACACCTTC. Translating it yields CASREGGYTF.

The CDR3 sequence is CASSRDRGIDTQYF. DNA of the CDR3: TGTGCCAGCAGCCGGGACAGGGGAATAGATACGCAGTATTTT. The J gene is TRBJ2-3, the V gene TRBV4-2; 10 nucleotides match TRBD1. The trim removed 4 bases at V and 5 bases at J, leaving 3 bases unmatched. This CDR3 region has 14 residues. The germline V gene has CDR1 LGHNA and CDR2 YNFKEQ.

The chain carries TRBV6-6 and TRBJ2-5, with D possibly being TRBD2 (6 bases). Deletions cut 0 bases from V and 5 bases from J, with 10 bases between. Germline CDR1 and CDR2: MNHNY and SVGAGI (reference sequence). The CDR3 length is 14 residues. DNA of the CDR3: TGTGCCAGCAGTTACTCGACTAGTTCGGAGACCCAGTACTTC. This codes for CASSYSTSSETQYF.